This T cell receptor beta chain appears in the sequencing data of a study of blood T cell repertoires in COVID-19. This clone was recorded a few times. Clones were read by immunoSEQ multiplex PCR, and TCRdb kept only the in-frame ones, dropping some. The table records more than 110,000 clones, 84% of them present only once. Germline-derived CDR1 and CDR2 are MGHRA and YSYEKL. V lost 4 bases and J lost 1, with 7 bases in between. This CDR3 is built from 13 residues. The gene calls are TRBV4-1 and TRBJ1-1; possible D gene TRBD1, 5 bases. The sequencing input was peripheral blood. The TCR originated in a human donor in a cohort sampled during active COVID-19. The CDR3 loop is CASSPGQNTEAFF. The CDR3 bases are TGCGCCAGCAGCCCTGGACAGAACACTGAAGCTTTCTTT.